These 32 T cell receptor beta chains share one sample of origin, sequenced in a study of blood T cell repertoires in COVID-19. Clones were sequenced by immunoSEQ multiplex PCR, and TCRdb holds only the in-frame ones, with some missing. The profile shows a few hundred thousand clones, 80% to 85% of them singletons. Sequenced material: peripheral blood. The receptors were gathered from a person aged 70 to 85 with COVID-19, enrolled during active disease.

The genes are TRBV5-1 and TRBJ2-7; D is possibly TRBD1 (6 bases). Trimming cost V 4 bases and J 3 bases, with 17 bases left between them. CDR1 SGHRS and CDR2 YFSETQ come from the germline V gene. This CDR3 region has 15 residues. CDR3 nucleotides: TGCGCCAGCAGCCCCTCATTGACAGGTAGCTACGAGCAGTACTTC. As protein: CASSPSLTGSYEQYF.

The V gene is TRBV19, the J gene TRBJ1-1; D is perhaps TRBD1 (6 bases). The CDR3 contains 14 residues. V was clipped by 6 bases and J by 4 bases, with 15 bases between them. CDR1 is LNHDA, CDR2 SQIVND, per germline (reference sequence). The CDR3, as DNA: TGTGCCAGTAGCAATGACAGGTTGAGCACTGAAGCTTTCTTT. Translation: CASSNDRLSTEAFF.

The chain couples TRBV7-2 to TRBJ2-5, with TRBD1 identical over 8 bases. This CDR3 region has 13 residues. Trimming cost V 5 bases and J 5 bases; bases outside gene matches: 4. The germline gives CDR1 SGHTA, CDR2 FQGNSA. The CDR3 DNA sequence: TGTGCCAGCAGCAGAGACAGGGGTGAGACCCAGTACTTC. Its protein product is CASSRDRGETQYF.

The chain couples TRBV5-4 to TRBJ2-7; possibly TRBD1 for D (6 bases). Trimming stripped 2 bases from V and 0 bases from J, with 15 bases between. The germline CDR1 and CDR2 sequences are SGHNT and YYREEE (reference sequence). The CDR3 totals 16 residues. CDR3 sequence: CASSFGVAGDSYEQYF. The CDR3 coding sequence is TGTGCCAGCAGCTTTGGTGTGGCAGGGGACTCCTACGAGCAGTACTTC.

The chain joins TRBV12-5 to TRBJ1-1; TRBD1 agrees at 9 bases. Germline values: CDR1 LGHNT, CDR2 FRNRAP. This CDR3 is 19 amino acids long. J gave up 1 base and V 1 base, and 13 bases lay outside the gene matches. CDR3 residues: CASGLALKATGGRNTEAFF. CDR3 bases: TGTGCTAGTGGTTTGGCCTTAAAGGCTACAGGGGGCAGGAACACTGAAGCTTTCTTT.

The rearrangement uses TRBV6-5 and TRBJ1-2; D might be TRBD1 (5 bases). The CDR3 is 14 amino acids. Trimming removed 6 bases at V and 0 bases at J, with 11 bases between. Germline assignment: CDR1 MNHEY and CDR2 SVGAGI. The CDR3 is CASRLTASNYGYTF. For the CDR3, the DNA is TGTGCCAGCAGGCTGACAGCTTCTAACTATGGCTACACCTTC.

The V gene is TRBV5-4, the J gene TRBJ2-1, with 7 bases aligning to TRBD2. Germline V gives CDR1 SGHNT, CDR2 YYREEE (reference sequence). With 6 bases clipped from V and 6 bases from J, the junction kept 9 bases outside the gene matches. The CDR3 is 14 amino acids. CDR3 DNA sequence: TGTGCCAGCAAACGACTAGCCGGAGTCAATGAGCAGTTCTTC. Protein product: CASKRLAGVNEQFF.

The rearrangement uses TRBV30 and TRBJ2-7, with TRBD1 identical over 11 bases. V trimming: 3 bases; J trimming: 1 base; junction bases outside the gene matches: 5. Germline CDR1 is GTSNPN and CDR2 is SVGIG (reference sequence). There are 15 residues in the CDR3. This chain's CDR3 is CAWSLGQGASYEQYF. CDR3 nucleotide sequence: TGTGCCTGGAGCTTAGGACAGGGGGCATCCTACGAGCAGTACTTC.

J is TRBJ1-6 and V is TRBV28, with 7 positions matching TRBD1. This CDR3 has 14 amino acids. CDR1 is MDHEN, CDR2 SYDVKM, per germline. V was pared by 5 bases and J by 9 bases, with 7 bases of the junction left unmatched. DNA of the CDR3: TGTGCCAGCAGTAGCGGACAGGCATCTTCACCCCTCCACTTT. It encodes CASSSGQASSPLHF. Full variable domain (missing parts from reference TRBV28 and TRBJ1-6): DVKVTQSSRYLVKRTGEKVFLECVQDMDHENMFWYRQDPGLGLRLIYFSYDVKMKEKGDIPEGYSVSREKKERFSLILESASTNQTSMYLCASSSGQASSPLHFGNGTRLTVT.

CDR3 loop: CASSSQGFGYTF. CDR3 nucleotide sequence: TGTGCCAGCAGTTCGCAGGGGTTTGGCTACACCTTC. This rearrangement joins TRBV28 to TRBJ1-2; TRBD1 might be the D (6 bases). The CDR3 is made up of 12 amino acids. V dropped 4 bases and J dropped 7 bases, with 10 bases sitting between them. The germline CDR1 and CDR2 sequences are MDHEN and SYDVKM.

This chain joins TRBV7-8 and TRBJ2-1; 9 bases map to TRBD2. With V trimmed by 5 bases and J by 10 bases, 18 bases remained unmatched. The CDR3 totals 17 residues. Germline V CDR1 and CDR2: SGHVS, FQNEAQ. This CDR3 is CASSRSNSGSGAAEQFF. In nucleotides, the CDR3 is TGTGCCAGCAGCCGGTCTAATAGCGGGAGCGGTGCGGCGGAGCAGTTCTTC.

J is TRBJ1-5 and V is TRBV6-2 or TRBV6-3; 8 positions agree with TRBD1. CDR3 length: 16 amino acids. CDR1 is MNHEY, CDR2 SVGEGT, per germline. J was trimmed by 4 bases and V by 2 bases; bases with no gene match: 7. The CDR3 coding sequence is TGTGCCAGCAGTTACCGAGGACAGGGCGGGAATCAGCCCCAGCATTTT. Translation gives CASSYRGQGGNQPQHF.

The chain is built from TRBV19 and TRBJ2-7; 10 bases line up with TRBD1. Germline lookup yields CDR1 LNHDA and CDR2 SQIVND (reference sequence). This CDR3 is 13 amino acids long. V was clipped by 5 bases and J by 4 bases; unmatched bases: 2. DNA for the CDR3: TGTGCCAGTAGTGGACAGGGGGGTTACGAGCAGTACTTC. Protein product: CASSGQGGYEQYF.

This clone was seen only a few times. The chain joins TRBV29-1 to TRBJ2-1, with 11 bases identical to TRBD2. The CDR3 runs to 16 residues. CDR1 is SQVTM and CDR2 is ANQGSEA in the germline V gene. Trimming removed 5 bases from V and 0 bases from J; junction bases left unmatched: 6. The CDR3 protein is CSVTGLAGSSYNEQFF. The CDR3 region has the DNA TGCAGCGTTACTGGACTAGCGGGTAGCTCCTACAATGAGCAGTTCTTC.

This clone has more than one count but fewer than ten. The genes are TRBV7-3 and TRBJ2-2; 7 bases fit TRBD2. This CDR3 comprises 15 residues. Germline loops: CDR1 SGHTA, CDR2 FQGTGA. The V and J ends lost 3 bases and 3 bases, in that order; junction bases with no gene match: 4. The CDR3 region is CASSFGLADTGELFF. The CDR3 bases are TGTGCCAGCAGCTTTGGGCTAGCGGACACCGGGGAGCTGTTTTTT. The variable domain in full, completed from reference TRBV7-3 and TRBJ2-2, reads GAGVSQTPSNKVTEKGKYVELRCDPISGHTALYWYRQSLGQGPEFLIYFQGTGAADDSGLPNDRFFAVRPEGSVSTLKIQRTERGDSAVYLCASSFGLADTGELFFGEGSRLTVL.

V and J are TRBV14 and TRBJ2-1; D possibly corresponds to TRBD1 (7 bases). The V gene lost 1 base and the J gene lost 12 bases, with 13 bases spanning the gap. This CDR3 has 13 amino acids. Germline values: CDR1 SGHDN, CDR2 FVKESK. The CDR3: CASSQVFQGGQFF. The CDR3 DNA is TGTGCCAGCAGCCAAGTGTTCCAGGGGGGGCAGTTCTTC.

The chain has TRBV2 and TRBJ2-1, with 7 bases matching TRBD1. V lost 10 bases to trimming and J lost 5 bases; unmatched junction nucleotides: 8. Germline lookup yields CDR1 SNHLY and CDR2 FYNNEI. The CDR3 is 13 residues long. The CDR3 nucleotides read TGTGCCACCACGGGACAGAGGAACAATGAGCAGTTCTTC. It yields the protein CATTGQRNNEQFF.

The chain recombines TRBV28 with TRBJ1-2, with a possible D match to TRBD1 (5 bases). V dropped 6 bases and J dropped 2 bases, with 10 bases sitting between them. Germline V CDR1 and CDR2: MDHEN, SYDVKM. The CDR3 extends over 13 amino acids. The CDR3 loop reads CASSYDRNYGYTF. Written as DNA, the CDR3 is TGTGCCAGCAGCTATGACAGAAACTATGGCTACACCTTC.

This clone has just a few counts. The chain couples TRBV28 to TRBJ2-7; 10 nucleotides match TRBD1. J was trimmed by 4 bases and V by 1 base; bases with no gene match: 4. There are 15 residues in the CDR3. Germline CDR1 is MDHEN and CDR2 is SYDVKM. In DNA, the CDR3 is TGTGCCAGCAGTTTATACCCGGGACAGGGGTACGAGCAGTACTTC. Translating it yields CASSLYPGQGYEQYF. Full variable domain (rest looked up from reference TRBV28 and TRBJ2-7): DVKVTQSSRYLVKRTGEKVFLECVQDMDHENMFWYRQDPGLGLRLIYFSYDVKMKEKGDIPEGYSVSREKKERFSLILESASTNQTSMYLCASSLYPGQGYEQYFGPGTRLTVT.

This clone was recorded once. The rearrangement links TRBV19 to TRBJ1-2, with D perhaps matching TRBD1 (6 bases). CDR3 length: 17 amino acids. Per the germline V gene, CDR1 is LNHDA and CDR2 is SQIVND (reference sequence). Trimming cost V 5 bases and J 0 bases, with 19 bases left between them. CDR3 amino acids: CASSPTTGLSANYGYTF. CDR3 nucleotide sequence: TGTGCCAGTAGTCCAACGACAGGCCTCTCGGCTAACTATGGCTACACCTTC.

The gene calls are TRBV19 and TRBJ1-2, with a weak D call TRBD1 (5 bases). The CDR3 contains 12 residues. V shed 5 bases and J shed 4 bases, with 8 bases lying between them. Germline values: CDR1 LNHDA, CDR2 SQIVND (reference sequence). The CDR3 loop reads CASSGGGYGYTF. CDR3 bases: TGTGCCAGTAGTGGCGGGGGCTATGGCTACACCTTC. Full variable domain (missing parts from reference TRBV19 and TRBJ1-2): DGGITQSPKYLFRKEGQNVTLSCEQNLNHDAMYWYRQDPGQGLRLIYYSQIVNDFQKGDIAEGYSVSREKKESFPLTVTSAQKNPTAFYLCASSGGGYGYTFGSGTRLTVV.

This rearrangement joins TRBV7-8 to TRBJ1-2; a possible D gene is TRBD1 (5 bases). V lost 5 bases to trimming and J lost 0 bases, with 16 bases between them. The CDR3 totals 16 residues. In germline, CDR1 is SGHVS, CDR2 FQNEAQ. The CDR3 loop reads CASSDRSRGSNYGYTF. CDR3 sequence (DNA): TGTGCCAGCAGCGATCGATCTCGGGGGTCTAACTATGGCTACACCTTC.

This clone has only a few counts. The CDR3 nucleotides read TGTGCCAGCAGCCGGACGGGGGACGCCATAAAAGAGACCCAGTACTTC. This codes for CASSRTGDAIKETQYF. The rearrangement uses TRBV3-1 (or the pseudogene TRBV3-2) and TRBJ2-5; a weak D match, TRBD2 (6 bases). Germline CDR1 is LGHDT and CDR2 is YNNKEL (reference sequence). V dropped 4 bases and J dropped 3 bases, with 18 bases sitting between them. This CDR3 has 16 amino acids.

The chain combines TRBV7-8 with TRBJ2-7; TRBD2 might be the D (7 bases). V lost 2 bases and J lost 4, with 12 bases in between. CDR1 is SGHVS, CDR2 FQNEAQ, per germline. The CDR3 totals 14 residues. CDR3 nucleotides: TGTGCCAGCAGCTTAAAGGGAGGGGGTTACGAGCAGTACTTC. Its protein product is CASSLKGGGYEQYF.

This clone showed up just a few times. For the CDR3, the DNA is TGTGCCAGCAGTTCCAGGACAGGGGTGGGCACTGAAGCTTTCTTT. Its protein is CASSSRTGVGTEAFF. The chain carries TRBV6-2 or TRBV6-3 and TRBJ1-1; 9 bases are shared with TRBD1. From germline, CDR1 is MNHEY and CDR2 SVGEGT. V lost 4 bases and J lost 4; bases outside the gene matches: 7. The CDR3 sequence is 15 residues long.

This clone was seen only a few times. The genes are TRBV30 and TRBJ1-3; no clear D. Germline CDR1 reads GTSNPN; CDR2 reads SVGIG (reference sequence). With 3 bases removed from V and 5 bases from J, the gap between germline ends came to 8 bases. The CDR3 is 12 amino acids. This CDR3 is CAWRAGRNTIYF. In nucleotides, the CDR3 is TGTGCCTGGAGAGCGGGCCGAAACACCATATATTTT.

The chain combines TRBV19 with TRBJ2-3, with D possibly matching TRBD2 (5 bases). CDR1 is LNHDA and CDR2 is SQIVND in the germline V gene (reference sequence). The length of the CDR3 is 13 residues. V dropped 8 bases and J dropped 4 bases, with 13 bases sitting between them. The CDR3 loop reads CASASPGSDTQYF. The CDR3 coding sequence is TGTGCCAGTGCCAGTCCGGGGTCAGATACGCAGTATTTT.

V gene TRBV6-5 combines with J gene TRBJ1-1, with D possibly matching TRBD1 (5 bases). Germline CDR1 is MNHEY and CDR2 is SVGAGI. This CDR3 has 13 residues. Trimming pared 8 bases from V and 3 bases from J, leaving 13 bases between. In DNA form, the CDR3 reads TGTGCCAGCCTTCCGGCAGGGTACACTGAAGCTTTCTTT. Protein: CASLPAGYTEAFF.

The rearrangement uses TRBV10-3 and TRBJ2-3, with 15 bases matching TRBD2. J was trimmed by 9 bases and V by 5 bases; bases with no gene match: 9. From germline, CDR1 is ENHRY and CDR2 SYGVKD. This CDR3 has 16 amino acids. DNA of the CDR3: TGTGCCATCAGTCCACCAGGGACTAGCGGGAGGACAACGCAGTATTTT. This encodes CAISPPGTSGRTTQYF.

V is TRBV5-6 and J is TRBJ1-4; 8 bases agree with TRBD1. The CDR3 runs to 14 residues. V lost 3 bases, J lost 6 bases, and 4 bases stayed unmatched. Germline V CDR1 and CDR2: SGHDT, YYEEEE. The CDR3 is CASSSDRVYEKLFF. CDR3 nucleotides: TGTGCCAGCAGCTCGGACAGGGTTTATGAAAAACTGTTTTTT.

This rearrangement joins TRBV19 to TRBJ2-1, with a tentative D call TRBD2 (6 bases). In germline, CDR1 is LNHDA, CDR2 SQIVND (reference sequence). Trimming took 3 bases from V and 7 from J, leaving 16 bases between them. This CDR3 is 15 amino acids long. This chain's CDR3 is CASSIYGGIVNEQFF. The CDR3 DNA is TGTGCCAGTAGTATTTATGGCGGGATTGTGAATGAGCAGTTCTTC. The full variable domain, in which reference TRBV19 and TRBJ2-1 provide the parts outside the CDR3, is DGGITQSPKYLFRKEGQNVTLSCEQNLNHDAMYWYRQDPGQGLRLIYYSQIVNDFQKGDIAEGYSVSREKKESFPLTVTSAQKNPTAFYLCASSIYGGIVNEQFFGPGTRLTVL.

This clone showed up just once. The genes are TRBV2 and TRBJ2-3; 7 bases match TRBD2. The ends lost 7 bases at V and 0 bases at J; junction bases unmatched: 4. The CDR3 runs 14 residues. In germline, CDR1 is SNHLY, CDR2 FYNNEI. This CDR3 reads CASKRGISTDTQYF. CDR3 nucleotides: TGTGCCAGCAAGCGGGGAATAAGCACAGATACGCAGTATTTT.